A single sample gave rise to the 12 T cell receptor beta chains below, sequenced in a study of technical replicates of blood from a handful of donors (dated by TCRdb to the late 2010s). Library preparation was by the immunoSEQ multiplex PCR assay. TCRdb obtained this table from immuneACCESS and retained in-frame rearrangements with V and J assigned. These tables miss some clones; where compared with another copy, unresolved V genes account for less than half of the shortfall, and the remainder is unexplained. Within this sample are fewer than 100,000 clones, with approximately 97% of them counted one time only. Roughly 0.3% of the sample is in the top ten clones. Sequences were obtained from T cells isolated from PBMCs. These receptors were obtained from a human donor in good health.

The genes are TRBV9 and TRBJ1-2; 9 bases line up with TRBD1. There are 14 residues in the CDR3. V lost 3 bases and J lost 8; bases outside the gene matches: 8. Looked up from germline, CDR1 is SGDLS and CDR2 is YYNGEE. DNA of the CDR3: TGTGCCAGCAGCGGGTCACAGGGGGCTGAGGGCTACACCTTC. The encoded protein is CASSGSQGAEGYTF.

The chain combines TRBV5-4 with TRBJ2-1, with 10 bases that match TRBD2. V was pared by 4 bases and J by 13 bases, with 5 bases of the junction left unmatched. This CDR3 is 12 amino acids long. The germline gives CDR1 SGHNT, CDR2 YYREEE (reference sequence). The CDR3 DNA is TGTGCCAGCAGCATTGAGCGGGAGGGCCAGTTCTTC. This translates into CASSIEREGQFF.

V gene TRBV15 combines with J gene TRBJ2-3; 9 bases are shared with TRBD1. Looked up from germline, CDR1 is LNHNV and CDR2 is YYDKDF (reference sequence). This CDR3 region has 15 residues. Unmatched junction bases numbered 6, after V lost 5 bases and J lost 3 bases. In DNA form, the CDR3 reads TGTGCCACCAGCTGGGCCGGGACAGGGACAGATACGCAGTATTTT. Translation gives CATSWAGTGTDTQYF.

The chain links TRBV19 to TRBJ2-1, with a possible D match to TRBD1 (7 bases). Looked up from germline, CDR1 is LNHDA and CDR2 is SQIVND (reference sequence). The CDR3 has 15 amino acids. Trimming shortened V by 3 bases and J by 3 bases, and 12 bases separated the two germline ends. CDR3 sequence (DNA): TGTGCCAGTAGTATCGGGACAGCGGGCTACAATGAGCAGTTCTTC. It is translated as CASSIGTAGYNEQFF.

The genes are TRBV9 and TRBJ2-7, with 8 bases lining up with TRBD1. Germline lookup yields CDR1 SGDLS and CDR2 YYNGEE. The CDR3 contains 14 residues. Trimming at V came to 3 bases and at J to 1 base, leaving 3 bases not matched to a gene. The CDR3 loop is CASSERQGSYEQYF. The CDR3, as DNA: TGTGCCAGCAGCGAACGACAGGGGTCCTACGAGCAGTACTTC. Complete variable domain (other parts from reference TRBV9 and TRBJ2-7): DSGVTQTPKHLITATGQRVTLRCSPRSGDLSVYWYQQSLDQGLQFLIQYYNGEERAKGNILERFSAQQFPDLHSELNLSSLELGDSALYFCASSERQGSYEQYFGPGTRLTVT.

The V call is TRBV6-6, the J call TRBJ1-5, with 8 bases identical to TRBD1. Germline values: CDR1 MNHNY, CDR2 SVGAGI (reference sequence). Trimming removed 11 bases from V and 6 bases from J; junction bases left unmatched: 9. The CDR3 totals 13 residues. CDR3 sequence: CAGRTGPSQPQHF. The CDR3 DNA follows: TGTGCCGGAAGGACAGGGCCAAGTCAGCCCCAGCATTTT.

V usage is TRBV28 and J usage is TRBJ2-7; D is perhaps TRBD1 (5 bases). The V end lost 1 base, the J end lost 1 base, and 20 bases lay between the germline ends. The germline V gene has CDR1 MDHEN and CDR2 SYDVKM. The CDR3 runs 18 residues. CDR3: CASSLSRLIQDQSYEQYF. The DNA of the CDR3 is TGTGCCAGCAGTTTATCGCGTTTAATACAGGACCAGTCCTACGAGCAGTACTTC. The whole variable domain, remainder taken from reference TRBV28 and TRBJ2-7, is DVKVTQSSRYLVKRTGEKVFLECVQDMDHENMFWYRQDPGLGLRLIYFSYDVKMKEKGDIPEGYSVSREKKERFSLILESASTNQTSMYLCASSLSRLIQDQSYEQYFGPGTRLTVT.

V usage is TRBV29-1 and J usage is TRBJ2-2, with D perhaps TRBD2 (5 bases). The CDR3 sequence is 14 residues long. Germline V gene lookup returns CDR1 SQVTM and CDR2 ANQGSEA. Trimming removed 3 bases from V and 6 bases from J, with 14 bases in between. The DNA for the CDR3 is TGCAGCGTTGAGAGTATCCGGGGTCCCGGGGAGCTGTTTTTT. Translated: CSVESIRGPGELFF.

The rearrangement joins TRBV27 to TRBJ1-1; possible D gene TRBD1, 6 bases. This CDR3 region has 14 residues. The germline V and J ends were trimmed by 0 bases and 4 bases, with 9 bases remaining between them. Germline loops: CDR1 MNHEY, CDR2 SMNVEV (reference sequence). The CDR3 loop reads CASSLSSGATEAFF. The CDR3, as DNA: TGTGCCAGCAGTTTATCCTCAGGGGCCACTGAAGCTTTCTTT.

CDR3 region: CASSLDSSYNEQFF. DNA of the CDR3: TGCGCCAGCAGCTTGGACAGCTCCTACAATGAGCAGTTCTTC. The J gene is TRBJ2-1, the V gene TRBV5-1, with D unclear. From germline, CDR1 is SGHRS and CDR2 YFSETQ. Trimming pared 0 bases from V and 0 bases from J, leaving 4 bases between. The CDR3 extends over 14 amino acids. The full variable domain, in which reference TRBV5-1 and TRBJ2-1 provide the parts outside the CDR3, is KAGVTQTPRYLIKTRGQQVTLSCSPISGHRSVSWYQQTPGQGLQFLFEYFSETQRNKGNFPGRFSGRQFSNSRSEMNVSTLELGDSALYLCASSLDSSYNEQFFGPGTRLTVL.

This chain connects TRBV11-2 to TRBJ1-3; possible D gene TRBD1, 6 bases. The CDR3 consists of 14 residues. CDR1 is SGHAT and CDR2 is FQNNGV in the germline V gene. Trimming left V 1 base short and J 3 bases short, with 7 bases between. The CDR3 here is CASSLGGLGNTIYF. The CDR3 bases are TGTGCCAGCAGCTTAGGGGGGCTTGGAAACACCATATATTTT.

This clone occurred many times. V is TRBV5-1 and J is TRBJ1-1, with D unresolved. Trimming removed 0 bases from V and 5 bases from J, with 11 bases in between. The CDR3 has 14 amino acids. Germline loops: CDR1 SGHRS, CDR2 YFSETQ. The CDR3 here is CASSLEAAETEAFF. DNA of the CDR3: TGCGCCAGCAGCTTGGAAGCCGCTGAGACTGAAGCTTTCTTT.